This is a list of T cell receptor beta chains from one sample in a study of T cells in localized non-small cell lung cancer. Produced via immunoSEQ multiplex PCR; TCRdb's table is partial and in-frame only. The sample contains approximately 70,000 clones, 75% to 85% of which appear only once. Source: PBMCs, taken before any cancer treatment. The receptor source for this set is a man between 40 and 70 years old with stage II lung adenocarcinoma. The CDR3 runs from the conserved cysteine through the conserved F or W. The D gene is left open where the match is weak. Expanded clones get a size class; other rows say once, few or many, or leave the size out.

J: TRBJ2-1
D: -
V: TRBV7-2
size: -
DNA: TGTGCCAGCAGCACCCCAGGGTTTGACAATGAGCAGTTCTTC
CDR3: CASSTPGFDNEQFF

J: TRBJ1-2
D: -
V: TRBV18
size: -
DNA: TGTGCCAGCTCACCACTGGCAGAGGACTATGGCTACACCTTC
CDR3: CASSPLAEDYGYTF

J: TRBJ1-1
D: TRBD1
V: TRBV18
size: once
DNA: TGTGCCAGCTCGGGACAGGGCATGAACACTGAAGCTTTCTTT
CDR3: CASSGQGMNTEAFF

J: TRBJ2-5
D: TRBD2
V: TRBV7-3
size: -
DNA: TGTGCCAGCAGCCCTTCAGCGGGAGAGGAGACCCAGTACTTC
CDR3: CASSPSAGEETQYF

J: TRBJ1-2
D: -
V: TRBV4-2
size: -
DNA: TGTGCCAGCAGCCCACAGGGAAGCGTTAACTATGGCTACACCTTC
CDR3: CASSPQGSVNYGYTF

J: TRBJ1-5
D: -
V: TRBV19
size: -
DNA: TGTGCCAGTAGTCTTTCCTCTGGGCGGGACGGGAAAGCCCCCCAGCATTTT
CDR3: CASSLSSGRDGKAPQHF

J: TRBJ1-2
D: -
V: TRBV7-2
size: few
DNA: TGTGCCAGCAGCTTAGAGTCAGTCTATGGCTACACCTTC
CDR3: CASSLESVYGYTF

J: TRBJ2-5
D: TRBD2
V: TRBV5-1
size: -
DNA: TGCGCCAGCAGCCCGACTAGCGGCCAAGAGACCCAGTACTTC
CDR3: CASSPTSGQETQYF

J: TRBJ1-1
D: -
V: TRBV18
size: -
DNA: TGTGCCAGCTCACCCTCACAGAACACTGAAGCTTTCTTT
CDR3: CASSPSQNTEAFF

J: TRBJ2-3
D: -
V: TRBV18
size: -
DNA: TGTGCCAGCTCACCTAATTCGGTCGATACGCAGTATTTT
CDR3: CASSPNSVDTQYF

J: TRBJ2-7
D: -
V: TRBV5-4
size: -
DNA: TGTGCCAGCAGCTTGGGACAGGGACTCGAGCAGTACTTC
CDR3: CASSLGQGLEQYF

J: TRBJ2-2
D: -
V: TRBV7-2
size: -
DNA: TGTGCCAGCAGCTATGGACGGACCGGGGAGCTGTTTTTT
CDR3: CASSYGRTGELFF

J: TRBJ1-5
D: -
V: TRBV15
size: -
DNA: TGTGCCACCGGTCTCGGGCGCGGACAGCCCCAGCATTTT
CDR3: CATGLGRGQPQHF

J: TRBJ1-1
D: -
V: TRBV29-1
size: -
DNA: TGCAGCGTTCGGGACACGGTGGAGGGTATGGCTTTCTTT
CDR3: CSVRDTVEGMAFF

J: TRBJ2-3
D: -
V: TRBV5-4
size: -
DNA: TGTGCCAGCAGCTTGGATAACAAACCCACAGATACGCAGTATTTT
CDR3: CASSLDNKPTDTQYF

J: TRBJ1-1
D: -
V: TRBV4-3
size: -
DNA: TGCGCCAGCAGCCTTTCTCAGAACACTGAAGCTTTCTTT
CDR3: CASSLSQNTEAFF

J: TRBJ2-2
D: TRBD1
V: TRBV19
size: -
DNA: TGTGCCAGTAGTGGCCCGGGACAGGGAGTCGGGGAGCTGTTTTTT
CDR3: CASSGPGQGVGELFF

J: TRBJ2-5
D: -
V: TRBV9
size: -
DNA: TGTGCCAGCAGCGTAGGAGGGAGTGAGGAGACCCAGTACTTC
CDR3: CASSVGGSEETQYF

J: TRBJ1-1
D: TRBD1
V: TRBV7-2
size: -
DNA: TGTGCCAGCAGCCCCCAGGGGGCGTACACTGAAGCTTTCTTT
CDR3: CASSPQGAYTEAFF

J: TRBJ1-3
D: -
V: TRBV9
size: -
DNA: TGTGCCAGCAGCGTAGACGGAGGGATGGACACCATATATTTT
CDR3: CASSVDGGMDTIYF

J: TRBJ1-4
D: TRBD1
V: TRBV5-1
size: once
DNA: TGCGCCAGCACCCTAACAGGGGACAATGAAAAACTGTTTTTT
CDR3: CASTLTGDNEKLFF

J: TRBJ2-7
D: TRBD2
V: TRBV5-1
size: -
DNA: TGCGCCAGCAGCTTGGAGGCTAGCGGGAGAGGGGCCTACGAGCAGTACTTC
CDR3: CASSLEASGRGAYEQYF

J: TRBJ2-7
D: -
V: TRBV10-3
size: -
DNA: TGTGCCATCAGACCGGACAGCAACTACGAGCAGTACTTC
CDR3: CAIRPDSNYEQYF

J: TRBJ1-6
D: TRBD1
V: TRBV30
size: -
DNA: TGTGCCTGGAGTCCGTGGACAGGGGGAGGCTATAATTCACCCCTCCACTTT
CDR3: CAWSPWTGGGYNSPLHF

J: TRBJ2-7
D: -
V: TRBV6-5
size: -
DNA: TGTGCCAGCAGTCCGGGACTCACCTACGAGCAGTACTTC
CDR3: CASSPGLTYEQYF

J: TRBJ2-5
D: -
V: TRBV5-4
size: -
DNA: TGTGCCAGCAGCTTCTGGGAAGAGACCCAGTACTTC
CDR3: CASSFWEETQYF

J: TRBJ1-3
D: -
V: TRBV10-3
size: -
DNA: TGTGCCATCAGTCCCTCAGGGTCTGGAAACACCATATATTTT
CDR3: CAISPSGSGNTIYF

J: TRBJ2-2
D: TRBD2
V: TRBV4-2
size: few
DNA: TGTGCCAGCAGCTTGGAAGCGGGAGTGGGAACCGGGGAGCTGTTTTTT
CDR3: CASSLEAGVGTGELFF

J: TRBJ2-1
D: -
V: TRBV6-5
size: -
DNA: TGTGCCAGCAGTTACACGGAGTACAATGAGCAGTTCTTC
CDR3: CASSYTEYNEQFF

J: TRBJ2-1
D: -
V: TRBV21-1
size: -
DNA: TGTGCCAGCAGCACCCGGTATCGGACCGGGTTGGAGGATGAGCAGTTCTTC
CDR3: CASSTRYRTGLEDEQFF

J: TRBJ2-2
D: TRBD2
V: TRBV7-2
size: -
DNA: TGTGCCAGCAGCTTACCTAGCGGAGGAAGAACCGGGGAGCTGTTTTTT
CDR3: CASSLPSGGRTGELFF

J: TRBJ1-5
D: -
V: TRBV2
size: many
DNA: TGTGCCAGCAGTGAAAGGGGGACAAGTAACCAGCCCCAGCATTTT
CDR3: CASSERGTSNQPQHF

J: TRBJ1-1
D: TRBD1
V: TRBV7-6
size: -
DNA: TGTGCCAGCAGCTCTAGGGGGGACAGGGGGGACACTGAAGCTTTCTTT
CDR3: CASSSRGDRGDTEAFF

J: TRBJ1-3
D: TRBD1
V: TRBV29-1
size: -
DNA: TGCAGCGTTGTGGAGGGGGCTATTCCTGGAAACACCATATATTTT
CDR3: CSVVEGAIPGNTIYF

J: TRBJ1-1
D: TRBD1
V: TRBV6-5
size: -
DNA: TGTGCCAGCAGTTACTCGACAGGGCTTAACACTGAAGCTTTCTTT
CDR3: CASSYSTGLNTEAFF

J: TRBJ2-3
D: TRBD1
V: TRBV25-1
size: -
DNA: TGTGCCAGCAGTGAATATCACAGGGGAGATACGCAGTATTTT
CDR3: CASSEYHRGDTQYF

J: TRBJ1-5
D: TRBD1
V: TRBV6-6
size: -
DNA: TGTGCCAGCAGTTCCCTACAGGGGTGGCAGCCCCAGCATTTT
CDR3: CASSSLQGWQPQHF

J: TRBJ1-1
D: TRBD1
V: TRBV11-2
size: -
DNA: TGTGCCAGCAGCTTAGGACAGGGTTTCACTGAAGCTTTCTTT
CDR3: CASSLGQGFTEAFF

J: TRBJ1-1
D: -
V: TRBV7-6
size: -
DNA: TGTGCCAGCAGCCGAGCAGGAATTCGGAACACTGAAGCTTTCTTT
CDR3: CASSRAGIRNTEAFF

J: TRBJ2-5
D: TRBD2
V: TRBV15
size: -
DNA: TGTGCCACCAGCAGTCGGACTAGCGGGAGCTCAGGGACCCAGTACTTC
CDR3: CATSSRTSGSSGTQYF

J: TRBJ2-7
D: -
V: TRBV19
size: -
DNA: TGTGCCAGTAGTAAAGGTGCGTTGGGGTACGAGCAGTACTTC
CDR3: CASSKGALGYEQYF

J: TRBJ2-5
D: -
V: TRBV7-9
size: -
DNA: TGTGCCAGCAGCCCGTATGAATCGGCGTGGGAGACCCAGTACTTC
CDR3: CASSPYESAWETQYF

J: TRBJ2-7
D: -
V: TRBV11-2
size: -
DNA: TGTGCCAGCAGCTTAGCCGCGGGCTACGAGCAGTACTTC
CDR3: CASSLAAGYEQYF

J: TRBJ1-4
D: -
V: TRBV10-3
size: -
DNA: TGTGCCATCAGTGAGTCAATGGACCCTAATGAAAAACTGTTTTTT
CDR3: CAISESMDPNEKLFF

J: TRBJ1-1
D: TRBD1
V: TRBV30
size: few
DNA: TGTGCCTGGAACGGACAGGGGTGGACTGAAGCTTTCTTT
CDR3: CAWNGQGWTEAFF

J: TRBJ2-7
D: -
V: TRBV7-6
size: -
DNA: TGTGCCAGCAGCTTGGGGAGGGGACAGGCGGCCTACGAGCAGTACTTC
CDR3: CASSLGRGQAAYEQYF

J: TRBJ1-2
D: -
V: TRBV6-6
size: -
DNA: TGTGCCAGCAGCCCCGGCACGGTCGGCTACACCTTC
CDR3: CASSPGTVGYTF

J: TRBJ1-2
D: TRBD1
V: TRBV7-3
size: -
DNA: TGTGCCAGCAGCCAGGGACAGGCCTATGGCTACACCTTC
CDR3: CASSQGQAYGYTF

J: TRBJ2-1
D: -
V: TRBV19
size: few
DNA: TGTGCCAGTAGCTTCTCTTACAATGAGCAGTTCTTC
CDR3: CASSFSYNEQFF

J: TRBJ1-2
D: -
V: TRBV7-9
size: -
DNA: TGTGCCAGCAGCTTAGCGCTACCCACAAGGGGCTATGGCTACACCTTC
CDR3: CASSLALPTRGYGYTF

J: TRBJ2-7
D: -
V: TRBV5-1
size: -
DNA: TGCGCCAGCAGCTTGGGATCCAGCTCCTACGAGCAGTACTTC
CDR3: CASSLGSSSYEQYF

J: TRBJ2-7
D: -
V: TRBV30
size: -
DNA: TGTGCCTGGAGTGGGGGAGCCTACGAGCAGTACTTC
CDR3: CAWSGGAYEQYF

J: TRBJ2-2
D: -
V: TRBV19
size: -
DNA: TGTGCCAGTACCACGATCGGGAAGGCGGACACCGGGGAGCTGTTTTTT
CDR3: CASTTIGKADTGELFF

J: TRBJ2-7
D: -
V: TRBV18
size: -
DNA: TGTGCCAGCTCACCCTTGGGGGTCGGATACGAGCAGTACTTC
CDR3: CASSPLGVGYEQYF

J: TRBJ2-7
D: -
V: TRBV27
size: -
DNA: TGTGCCAGCAGTTCGCGGGGGCTAAGTCCCTACGAGCAGTACTTC
CDR3: CASSSRGLSPYEQYF